The 29 T cell receptor beta chains in this list originate from one sample, sequenced in a study of technical replicates of blood from several donors (dated by TCRdb to about 2017). The library was produced with the immunoSEQ multiplex PCR assay. TCRdb provides this immuneACCESS table in a form limited to in-frame rearrangements. Some clones are lacking; in checked studies, under half of them reflect an unresolved V gene, and why the rest are absent is not known. This sample comprises 68,000 or so clones, roughly nine tenths of them detected only once. In total, the top ten clones hold roughly 4.7% of the sample. The sample taken for sequencing was PBMCs. These receptors originate from a human donor in good health. Some clones in this sample may be carry-over from other donors' samples.

This chain links TRBV5-8 with TRBJ2-5; tentatively, D is TRBD1 (6 bases). Trimming shortened V by 4 bases and J by 4 bases, and 11 bases separated the two germline ends. Germline V gives CDR1 SGHTS, CDR2 YDEGEE. The CDR3 length is 13 residues. The CDR3 region has the DNA TGTGCCAGCAGCAACAGGGTCTCAGAGACCCAGTACTTC. Its translation is CASSNRVSETQYF.

The V and J genes are TRBV5-5 and TRBJ1-1; no clear D. Trimming cost V 0 bases and J 1 base, with 10 bases left between them. The CDR3 is 15 residues long. Germline values: CDR1 SGHKS, CDR2 YYEKEE (reference sequence). Here the CDR3 reads CASSLGNLGNTEAFF. The CDR3 DNA reads TGTGCCAGCAGCTTGGGAAATCTAGGGAACACTGAAGCTTTCTTT.

V gene TRBV4-1 combines with J gene TRBJ2-1; 8 nucleotides agree with TRBD2. This CDR3 comprises 17 residues. V lost 0 bases, J lost 7 bases, and 11 bases stayed unmatched. Germline assignment: CDR1 MGHRA and CDR2 YSYEKL. CDR3 nucleotides: TGCGCCAGCAGCCAAGATTCGGTAATAGCGGGATCTAATGAGCAGTTCTTC. Protein sequence: CASSQDSVIAGSNEQFF.

This rearrangement joins TRBV6-5 to TRBJ1-1; D remains unclear. The V end lost 0 bases, the J end lost 4 bases, and 12 bases lay between the germline ends. Germline CDR1 MNHEY, CDR2 SVGAGI. The CDR3 is 15 amino acids. The CDR3 nucleotides read TGTGCCAGCAGTTACTCGGGTCAGGTGTTCACTGAAGCTTTCTTT. It codes for CASSYSGQVFTEAFF.

The chain uses TRBV5-1 and TRBJ2-3; 10 nucleotides align to TRBD2. This CDR3 contains 17 residues. J lost 0 bases, V lost 1 base, and 5 bases had no gene match. CDR1 and CDR2 (germline): SGHRS, YFSETQ. CDR3 residues: CASSLPSGGPSTDTQYF. CDR3 in DNA: TGCGCCAGCAGCTTGCCTAGCGGGGGACCAAGCACAGATACGCAGTATTTT.

The chain recombines TRBV4-2 with TRBJ1-2; TRBD1 is a possible D gene (6 bases). The germline V gene encodes CDR1 LGHNA and CDR2 YNFKEQ. V lost 4 bases and J 1 base, leaving 13 bases between the germline ends. This CDR3 is 15 amino acids long. The CDR3, as DNA: TGTGCCAGCAGCCCACGAGGGGGAGATAACTATGGCTACACCTTC. It translates to CASSPRGGDNYGYTF.

V is TRBV5-1 and J is TRBJ1-5; D not resolved. V shed 5 bases and J shed 2 bases, with 8 bases lying between them. The germline V gene encodes CDR1 SGHRS and CDR2 YFSETQ. The CDR3 is 13 residues long. CDR3 residues: CASSIFGNQPQHF. CDR3 nucleotides: TGCGCCAGCAGTATATTCGGCAATCAGCCCCAGCATTTT.

This chain joins TRBV5-1 and TRBJ2-7, with 8 positions matching TRBD1. V trimming: 6 bases; J trimming: 7 bases; junction bases outside the gene matches: 9. In germline, CDR1 is SGHRS, CDR2 YFSETQ. The CDR3 is 13 amino acids. The CDR3 protein is CASKRQGAWEQYF. The CDR3, as DNA: TGCGCCAGCAAGCGCCAGGGGGCGTGGGAGCAGTACTTC.

This chain connects TRBV7-2 to TRBJ2-5; TRBD2 matches at 11 bases. The CDR3 is 16 amino acids. Germline V gene data show CDR1 as SGHTA and CDR2 as FQGNSA. V trimming: 4 bases; J trimming: 5 bases; junction bases outside the gene matches: 9. CDR3 DNA sequence: TGTGCCAGCAGCTCAGTTAGCGGGAGGGCCCGGGAGACCCAGTACTTC. This codes for CASSSVSGRARETQYF.

This sequence joins TRBV27 and TRBJ2-1, with 9 positions matching TRBD2. The CDR3 extends over 14 amino acids. The germline V gene has CDR1 MNHEY and CDR2 SMNVEV (reference sequence). The junction had 3 bases not matched to a gene; V was cut back by 5 bases and J by 4 bases. The CDR3 here is CASSVAGEYNEQFF. CDR3 nucleotide sequence: TGTGCCAGCAGTGTAGCGGGAGAGTACAATGAGCAGTTCTTC.

The chain employs TRBV2 and TRBJ2-6, with no clear D. Germline V gene sequence: CDR1 SNHLY, CDR2 FYNNEI. The CDR3 consists of 15 residues. V shed 7 bases and J shed 1 base, with 11 bases lying between them. Here the CDR3 reads CASKPRSSGANVLTF. DNA for the CDR3: TGTGCCAGCAAACCACGGAGTTCTGGGGCCAACGTCCTGACTTTC.

The chain uses TRBV6-1 and TRBJ2-5, with D possibly being TRBD2 (6 bases). V shed 1 base and J shed 0 bases, with 9 bases lying between them. This CDR3 contains 15 residues. In germline, CDR1 is MNHNS, CDR2 SASEGT. The CDR3 DNA follows: TGTGCCAGCAGTGAAGGGAGGGGTTACCAAGAGACCCAGTACTTC. It specifies CASSEGRGYQETQYF.

The chain links TRBV4-3 to TRBJ2-1, with D perhaps matching TRBD2 (7 bases). Germline V gives CDR1 LGHNA, CDR2 YSLEER. This CDR3 contains 14 residues. V lost 2 bases, J lost 9 bases, and 14 bases lay in between. CDR3: CASSQIGRGAEQFF. CDR3 nucleotide sequence: TGCGCCAGCAGCCAAATCGGCCGGGGGGCTGAGCAGTTCTTC.

This clone has a handful of counts. The chain combines TRBV4-3 with TRBJ2-7, with 7 nucleotides matching TRBD2. This CDR3 has 15 amino acids. Germline assignment: CDR1 LGHNA and CDR2 YSLEER. With V trimmed by 1 base and J by 5 bases, 8 bases remained unmatched. DNA for the CDR3: TGCGCCAGCAGCCAAGCTGGACGGGAGGTCGACGAGCAGTACTTC. This sequence encodes CASSQAGREVDEQYF.

This sequence joins TRBV7-9 and TRBJ2-2; D ambiguous. V lost 2 bases and J 5 bases, leaving 9 bases between the germline ends. The CDR3 has 14 residues. Germline-derived CDR1 and CDR2 are SEHNR and FQNEAQ (reference sequence). The CDR3 region is CASSLSTETGELFF. CDR3 in DNA: TGTGCCAGCAGCTTATCGACGGAGACCGGGGAGCTGTTTTTT.

The rearrangement links TRBV5-6 to TRBJ2-7; possible D gene TRBD1, 6 bases. Germline V CDR1 and CDR2: SGHDT, YYEEEE. V was clipped by 3 bases and J by 3 bases, with 7 bases between them. The CDR3 covers 12 residues. CDR3 bases: TGTGCCAGCAGCTCGGACAGCTACGAGCAGTACTTC. Translated, it gives CASSSDSYEQYF. Supplemented by reference TRBV5-6 and TRBJ2-7, the full variable domain reads DAGVTQSPTHLIKTRGQQVTLRCSPKSGHDTVSWYQQALGQGPQFIFQYYEEEERQRGNFPDRFSGHQFPNYSSELNVNALLLGDSALYLCASSSDSYEQYFGPGTRLTVT.

This chain links TRBV19 with TRBJ2-3, with D unresolved. The CDR3 consists of 14 residues. The germline gives CDR1 LNHDA, CDR2 SQIVND (reference sequence). Trimming shortened V by 1 base and J by 2 bases, and 7 bases separated the two germline ends. The CDR3: CASSIAVNTDTQYF. The CDR3 DNA reads as TGTGCCAGTAGTATAGCTGTTAACACAGATACGCAGTATTTT.

The chain combines TRBV21-1 with TRBJ2-7; the table's D call, TRBD1, has no DNA check behind it. TRBV21-1 represents a pseudogene. This CDR3 spans 14 amino acids. The CDR3 coding sequence is TGTGCCAGCATCGTCCGGGACAGCCATTACGAGCAGTACTTC. Translated, it gives CASIVRDSHYEQYF.

This chain uses TRBV6-5 with TRBJ2-7; the D gene is possibly TRBD2 (6 bases). The CDR3 contains 15 residues. The V and J ends lost 5 bases and 7 bases respectively, with 21 bases between them. Germline V gives CDR1 MNHEY, CDR2 SVGAGI. CDR3 sequence (DNA): TGTGCCAGCAGTCCCTTAGGGTCGGGACTTGATGAGCAGTACTTC. As protein: CASSPLGSGLDEQYF.

The chain uses TRBV7-8 and TRBJ2-3; D possibly corresponds to TRBD2 (5 bases). Germline V gene lookup returns CDR1 SGHVS and CDR2 FQNEAQ. Trimming cost V 5 bases and J 4 bases, with 13 bases left between them. The CDR3 consists of 14 residues. In nucleotides, the CDR3 is TGTGCCAGCAGCCCTCTAGCTTCTCCAGATACGCAGTATTTT. Translation: CASSPLASPDTQYF.

This chain links TRBV7-2 with TRBJ1-2; 7 positions match TRBD1. The length of the CDR3 is 14 residues. Germline lookup yields CDR1 SGHTA and CDR2 FQGNSA. The J segment lost 3 bases and the V segment lost 5 bases, leaving 6 bases of the junction unmatched. CDR3 in amino acids: CASSISRGYYGYTF. The CDR3 DNA sequence: TGTGCCAGCAGCATCAGCAGGGGGTACTATGGCTACACCTTC.

This clone was detected only a few times. This chain links TRBV7-6 with TRBJ1-1; TRBD1 aligns across 7 bases. Trimming took 5 bases from V and 0 from J; bases not matched to a gene: 12. Germline V gene lookup returns CDR1 SGHVS and CDR2 FNYEAQ. The CDR3 sequence is 17 residues long. The CDR3 DNA is TGTGCCAGCAGCCGGGGCGCAGGGGGGATAATGAACACTGAAGCTTTCTTT. Translation gives CASSRGAGGIMNTEAFF.

The chain links TRBV7-9 to TRBJ2-5, with 11 bases aligning to TRBD2. Germline trimming cut 6 bases from V and 1 base from J; bases unmatched to any gene: 4. CDR1 SEHNR and CDR2 FQNEAQ come from the germline V gene (reference sequence). CDR3 length: 15 amino acids. The CDR3 loop reads CASSSGTSGQETQYF. CDR3 sequence (DNA): TGTGCCAGCAGTTCCGGGACTAGCGGCCAAGAGACCCAGTACTTC.

V gene TRBV5-4 combines with J gene TRBJ2-7, with D possibly matching TRBD2 (5 bases). V lost 3 bases and J 7 bases, leaving 11 bases between the germline ends. CDR3 length: 12 amino acids. Germline CDR1 and CDR2: SGHNT and YYREEE (reference sequence). The CDR3 coding sequence is TGTGCCAGCAGCTCGACGCCGGGGGAGCAGTACTTC. Encoded protein: CASSSTPGEQYF.

CDR3 protein: CASSLDAGRDQPQHF. As DNA, the CDR3 is TGTGCCAGCAGCTTAGATGCCGGGAGGGATCAGCCCCAGCATTTT. The chain is built from TRBV11-3 and TRBJ1-5, with no clear D. V was clipped by 0 bases and J by 5 bases, with 11 bases between them. Germline lookup yields CDR1 SGHNT and CDR2 YENEEA. There are 15 residues in the CDR3.

V usage is TRBV5-8 and J usage is TRBJ1-1; TRBD1 agrees at 8 bases. Germline lookup yields CDR1 SGHTS and CDR2 YDEGEE. V trimming: 2 bases; J trimming: 1 base; junction bases outside the gene matches: 4. This CDR3 has 15 amino acids. In DNA form, the CDR3 reads TGTGCCAGCAGCTTAGCCGGGACAGGGAACACTGAAGCTTTCTTT. This encodes CASSLAGTGNTEAFF.

This chain links TRBV7-2 with TRBJ2-7, with TRBD2 as a possible D gene (7 bases). The CDR3 is 12 residues long. With 8 bases removed from V and 5 bases from J, the gap between germline ends came to 13 bases. Germline V CDR1 and CDR2: SGHTA, FQGNSA. The CDR3 coding sequence is TGTGCCAGCTCCGGGGGGCGTAACGAGCAGTACTTC. Protein product: CASSGGRNEQYF.

V usage is TRBV9 and J usage is TRBJ2-4; 8 bases map to TRBD2. This CDR3 has 18 amino acids. With V trimmed by 3 bases and J by 1 base, 12 bases remained unmatched. Germline CDR1 SGDLS, CDR2 YYNGEE. The CDR3 here is CASSEGGGAGVAKNIQYF. In DNA, the CDR3 is TGTGCCAGCAGCGAGGGGGGAGGAGCGGGAGTCGCCAAAAACATTCAGTACTTC.

V is TRBV4-2 and J is TRBJ2-7, with D maybe TRBD1 (6 bases). The V end was cut by 0 bases, the J end by 5 bases, with 14 bases between. Germline CDR1 and CDR2: LGHNA and YNFKEQ. CDR3 length equals 15 residues. For the CDR3, the DNA is TGTGCCAGCAGCCAAGAGGGTACAGGGTTAAACGAGCAGTACTTC. This sequence encodes CASSQEGTGLNEQYF.